This is a list of T cell receptor beta chains from one sample in a study of T cell changes during pregnancy in multiple sclerosis. Measured with immunoSEQ multiplex PCR; TCRdb has only the in-frame clones, and not every one. There are 65,000 to 85,000 clones in the sample; 94% occur only once, and more than 0.85% lies in the top ten. This sample comprised peripheral blood, obtained in the second trimester of pregnancy. The receptors were gathered from a female donor in good health, enrolled as a control in a pregnancy study. The CDR3 runs from the conserved cysteine through the conserved F or W. Fields, in order: clone size, D gene, J gene, V gene, CDR3 protein, CDR3 DNA. A D gene is named only where the DNA matches it firmly. Clone size is given for some rows only: seen once, a few or many times, or a class if the clone is expanded.

abundance: once
d_gene: TRBD1
j_gene: TRBJ1-1
v_gene: TRBV5-1
CDR3aa: CASSTGTGDEAFF
CDR3nt: TGCGCCAGCAGCACCGGGACAGGCGATGAAGCTTTCTTT

abundance: once
d_gene: TRBD2
j_gene: TRBJ2-1
v_gene: TRBV15
CDR3aa: CATSGGLAMYNEQFF
CDR3nt: TGTGCCACCAGCGGGGGACTAGCGATGTACAATGAGCAGTTCTTC

abundance: -
d_gene: -
j_gene: TRBJ2-7
v_gene: TRBV4-1
CDR3aa: CASSQVGEQYF
CDR3nt: TGCGCCAGCAGCCAAGTCGGCGAGCAGTACTTC

abundance: -
d_gene: TRBD1
j_gene: TRBJ2-1
v_gene: TRBV19
CDR3aa: CASSILRGSHNEQFF
CDR3nt: TGTGCCAGTAGTATACTCAGGGGGAGCCACAATGAGCAGTTCTTC

abundance: once
d_gene: -
j_gene: TRBJ2-3
v_gene: TRBV5-1
CDR3aa: CASSLGFGADTQYF
CDR3nt: TGCGCCAGCAGCTTAGGATTTGGAGCAGATACGCAGTATTTT

abundance: -
d_gene: -
j_gene: TRBJ1-2
v_gene: TRBV7-2
CDR3aa: CASSLGPGGYGYTF
CDR3nt: TGTGCCAGCAGCTTAGGTCCGGGGGGCTATGGCTACACCTTC

abundance: -
d_gene: -
j_gene: TRBJ2-1
v_gene: TRBV7-2
CDR3aa: CASSLRDLKSEENEQFF
CDR3nt: TGTGCCAGCAGCTTACGAGACTTAAAGAGCGAAGAAAATGAGCAGTTCTTC

abundance: -
d_gene: -
j_gene: TRBJ2-7
v_gene: TRBV4-1
CDR3aa: CASSQDSSHLLYEQYF
CDR3nt: TGCGCCAGCAGCCAAGACAGCTCTCACTTACTATACGAGCAGTACTTC

abundance: -
d_gene: TRBD2
j_gene: TRBJ2-5
v_gene: TRBV7-9
CDR3aa: CASNNDWGVLAGAQETQYF
CDR3nt: TGTGCCAGCAACAACGATTGGGGGGTACTAGCGGGAGCGCAAGAGACCCAGTACTTC

abundance: once
d_gene: -
j_gene: TRBJ1-4
v_gene: TRBV7-8
CDR3aa: CASSLERGKLFF
CDR3nt: TGTGCCAGCAGCTTAGAGAGGGGGAAACTGTTTTTT

abundance: -
d_gene: TRBD2
j_gene: TRBJ2-3
v_gene: TRBV19
CDR3aa: CASSIPGGSTDTQYF
CDR3nt: TGTGCCAGTAGTATACCGGGAGGAAGCACAGATACGCAGTATTTT

abundance: -
d_gene: TRBD2
j_gene: TRBJ2-3
v_gene: TRBV18
CDR3aa: CASSPPGGSADTQYF
CDR3nt: TGTGCCAGCTCACCTCCGGGGGGGTCGGCAGATACGCAGTATTTT

abundance: -
d_gene: -
j_gene: TRBJ1-1
v_gene: TRBV15
CDR3aa: CATSRGNLGATEAFF
CDR3nt: TGTGCCACCAGCAGAGGTAACCTGGGGGCCACTGAAGCTTTCTTT

abundance: -
d_gene: -
j_gene: TRBJ2-3
v_gene: TRBV4-1
CDR3aa: CASSPRRLARTDTQYF
CDR3nt: TGCGCCAGCAGCCCCCGTCGCCTAGCGAGAACAGATACGCAGTATTTT

abundance: -
d_gene: -
j_gene: TRBJ1-1
v_gene: TRBV29-1
CDR3aa: CSVAGHWNTEAFF
CDR3nt: TGCAGCGTAGCGGGACACTGGAACACTGAAGCTTTCTTT

abundance: once
d_gene: -
j_gene: TRBJ2-7
v_gene: TRBV28
CDR3aa: CASSSFQGGSYEQYF
CDR3nt: TGTGCCAGCAGTTCCTTCCAGGGGGGCTCCTACGAGCAGTACTTC

abundance: -
d_gene: -
j_gene: TRBJ1-1
v_gene: TRBV2
CDR3aa: CATTGWGTEAFF
CDR3nt: TGTGCCACCACAGGGTGGGGGACTGAAGCTTTCTTT

abundance: -
d_gene: TRBD1
j_gene: TRBJ1-5
v_gene: TRBV6-5
CDR3aa: CASSYLGQGGNQPQHF
CDR3nt: TGTGCCAGCAGTTACCTAGGACAGGGCGGCAATCAGCCCCAGCATTTT

abundance: -
d_gene: -
j_gene: TRBJ2-6
v_gene: TRBV6-1
CDR3aa: CASSVRGSGANVLTF
CDR3nt: TGTGCCAGCAGTGTACGAGGGAGCGGGGCCAACGTCCTGACTTTC

abundance: -
d_gene: -
j_gene: TRBJ1-1
v_gene: TRBV5-1
CDR3aa: CASSLFGQGDTEAFF
CDR3nt: TGCGCCAGCAGCTTGTTTGGGCAGGGCGACACTGAAGCTTTCTTT

abundance: -
d_gene: -
j_gene: TRBJ2-7
v_gene: TRBV15
CDR3aa: CATSRGEGQYEQYF
CDR3nt: TGTGCCACCAGCAGAGGTGAGGGTCAGTACGAGCAGTACTTC

abundance: -
d_gene: -
j_gene: TRBJ2-7
v_gene: TRBV14
CDR3aa: CASSQDGLKNEQYF
CDR3nt: TGTGCCAGCAGCCAAGATGGGCTGAAGAACGAGCAGTACTTC

abundance: -
d_gene: TRBD1
j_gene: TRBJ1-1
v_gene: TRBV19
CDR3aa: CASSGPPGRGQSTEAFF
CDR3nt: TGTGCCAGTAGTGGCCCCCCGGGCAGGGGGCAGAGCACTGAAGCTTTCTTT

abundance: -
d_gene: TRBD2
j_gene: TRBJ2-7
v_gene: TRBV28
CDR3aa: CASGLAGAYEQYF
CDR3nt: TGTGCCAGCGGACTAGCGGGGGCCTACGAGCAGTACTTC

abundance: -
d_gene: -
j_gene: TRBJ1-2
v_gene: TRBV6-5
CDR3aa: CASSYSLSSSYGYTF
CDR3nt: TGTGCCAGCAGTTACTCGTTATCCTCGAGCTATGGCTACACCTTC

abundance: -
d_gene: TRBD1
j_gene: TRBJ1-1
v_gene: TRBV29-1
CDR3aa: CSVEGPGTGGWKTEAFF
CDR3nt: TGCAGCGTTGAAGGGCCCGGGACAGGGGGGTGGAAGACTGAAGCTTTCTTT

abundance: -
d_gene: TRBD1
j_gene: TRBJ2-7
v_gene: TRBV6-1
CDR3aa: CASRRDREAYEQYF
CDR3nt: TGTGCCAGCAGACGGGACAGGGAGGCCTACGAGCAGTACTTC

abundance: -
d_gene: -
j_gene: TRBJ1-2
v_gene: TRBV6-4
CDR3aa: CASSDSLWRGGYTF
CDR3nt: TGTGCCAGCAGTGACTCCCTATGGCGGGGTGGCTACACCTTC

abundance: -
d_gene: TRBD1
j_gene: TRBJ1-4
v_gene: TRBV6-4
CDR3aa: CASSAGGSEKLFF
CDR3nt: TGTGCCAGCAGCGCAGGGGGGAGCGAAAAACTGTTTTTT

abundance: -
d_gene: TRBD2
j_gene: TRBJ2-1
v_gene: TRBV6-5
CDR3aa: CASLAGGGGEQFF
CDR3nt: TGTGCCAGTCTAGCGGGAGGAGGCGGTGAGCAGTTCTTC

abundance: -
d_gene: TRBD2
j_gene: TRBJ2-3
v_gene: TRBV5-1
CDR3aa: CASSLGTSETDTQYF
CDR3nt: TGCGCCAGCAGCTTGGGGACTAGCGAAACAGATACGCAGTATTTT

abundance: -
d_gene: -
j_gene: TRBJ2-3
v_gene: TRBV2
CDR3aa: CASSGGTGTTDTQYF
CDR3nt: TGTGCCAGCAGTGGTGGGACTGGCACCACAGATACGCAGTATTTT

abundance: -
d_gene: -
j_gene: TRBJ2-1
v_gene: TRBV28
CDR3aa: CASSRLTDFYNEQFF
CDR3nt: TGTGCCAGCAGTAGACTGACAGATTTCTACAATGAGCAGTTCTTC

abundance: -
d_gene: -
j_gene: TRBJ1-2
v_gene: TRBV9
CDR3aa: CASSVTSLQKSGYTF
CDR3nt: TGTGCCAGCAGCGTAACCTCTTTACAGAAAAGTGGCTACACCTTC

abundance: -
d_gene: -
j_gene: TRBJ2-7
v_gene: TRBV19
CDR3aa: CASSKQVGYEQYF
CDR3nt: TGTGCCAGTAGTAAACAGGTGGGATACGAGCAGTACTTC

abundance: -
d_gene: -
j_gene: TRBJ1-1
v_gene: TRBV6-1
CDR3aa: CASSESRDTEAFF
CDR3nt: TGTGCCAGCAGTGAGTCCAGGGACACTGAAGCTTTCTTT

abundance: -
d_gene: -
j_gene: TRBJ1-2
v_gene: TRBV2
CDR3aa: CASTRDGGGYGYTF
CDR3nt: TGTGCCAGCACTCGGGATGGGGGGGGCTATGGCTACACCTTC

abundance: few
d_gene: TRBD1
j_gene: TRBJ1-1
v_gene: TRBV5-5
CDR3aa: CASSLYDQGAEAFF
CDR3nt: TGTGCCAGCAGCTTGTACGACCAGGGGGCGGAAGCTTTCTTT

abundance: -
d_gene: -
j_gene: TRBJ2-3
v_gene: TRBV19
CDR3aa: CASSIGQGEADTQYF
CDR3nt: TGTGCCAGTAGTATAGGGCAGGGTGAGGCAGATACGCAGTATTTT

abundance: -
d_gene: TRBD2
j_gene: TRBJ2-7
v_gene: TRBV7-9
CDR3aa: CASSLTGGYEQYF
CDR3nt: TGTGCCAGCAGCTTGACGGGAGGCTACGAGCAGTACTTC

abundance: -
d_gene: -
j_gene: TRBJ1-1
v_gene: TRBV6-5
CDR3aa: CASSSGVVNTEAFF
CDR3nt: TGTGCCAGCAGTTCCGGTGTTGTGAACACTGAAGCTTTCTTT

abundance: -
d_gene: -
j_gene: TRBJ2-1
v_gene: TRBV28
CDR3aa: CASSVHTGLLFF
CDR3nt: TGTGCCAGCAGTGTACATACGGGACTTCTGTTCTTC

abundance: -
d_gene: -
j_gene: TRBJ2-1
v_gene: TRBV19
CDR3aa: CASSIWSTGNNEQFF
CDR3nt: TGTGCCAGTAGTATCTGGTCGACAGGCAACAATGAGCAGTTCTTC